This T cell receptor (beta chain) was documented in a study of PD-L1 blockade in urothelial cancer. Whole-study context: Beginning at some point between 2014 and 2015, patients received atezolizumab, given as 1,200 mg intravenously every 3 weeks. Male sex and bladder-origin urothelial cancer were recorded for about 85% of the roughly 30 patients. General observations from the study: More expansion of tumor-associated blood clones, seen at 3 weeks, marked durable-benefit patients.

Germline CDR1 and CDR2: GTSNPN and SVGIG (reference sequence). CDR3 size: 14 residues. V was trimmed by 0 bases and J by 8 bases, leaving 14 bases between them. This sample's time point: peripheral blood 6 weeks after treatment start. Sequencing was performed with immunoSEQ multiplex PCR; in TCRdb, only in-frame clones are kept and a portion is missing. The repertoire holds 90,000 to 130,000 clones, with less than 95% as singletons. Comment on this clone: Its antigen is undetermined.

This rearrangement joins TRBV30 to TRBJ1-3; no reliable D call. This clonotype originated in a man aged 60 to 75 with urothelial cancer. The sample was PBMCs, taken around atezolizumab (anti-PD-L1) treatment. CDR3 DNA: TGTGCCTGGAGTGTATGGGGAGAACCGGACACCATATATTTT. Protein sequence: CAWSVWGEPDTIYF.